This TCR beta chain is drawn from a study of OX40 agonist ivuxolimab in advanced cancers. Whole-study results and caveats: Relative to CD4+ cells, CD8+ T cells on average had more expanded clones. Normalized T-cell clonal expansion was also low in a subset of nonresponders.

Sequencing used immunoSEQ multiplex PCR; TCRdb keeps in-frame clones, though not all of them. This sample has some 70,000 clones, with over 80% found just once. As for this clone: What it binds is unknown.

Germline V gives CDR1 SGHNT, CDR2 YYREEE (reference sequence). There are 16 residues in the CDR3. J lost 6 bases, V lost 5 bases, and 14 bases had no gene match. Prior autoimmune disease or systemic immunosuppression barred patients. The sequence came from an adult with an advanced solid tumor such as melanoma, head and neck, liver or kidney cancer. The material was CD4+ or CD8+ T cells sorted from blood, obtained in a trial of the OX40 agonist ivuxolimab. The rearrangement uses TRBV5-4 and TRBJ2-3, with TRBD1 matching 8 bases. CDR3 nucleotides: TGTGCCAGCAGTCCCCCGACAGGGGTGGTGACGGATACGCAGTATTTT. As protein: CASSPPTGVVTDTQYF.